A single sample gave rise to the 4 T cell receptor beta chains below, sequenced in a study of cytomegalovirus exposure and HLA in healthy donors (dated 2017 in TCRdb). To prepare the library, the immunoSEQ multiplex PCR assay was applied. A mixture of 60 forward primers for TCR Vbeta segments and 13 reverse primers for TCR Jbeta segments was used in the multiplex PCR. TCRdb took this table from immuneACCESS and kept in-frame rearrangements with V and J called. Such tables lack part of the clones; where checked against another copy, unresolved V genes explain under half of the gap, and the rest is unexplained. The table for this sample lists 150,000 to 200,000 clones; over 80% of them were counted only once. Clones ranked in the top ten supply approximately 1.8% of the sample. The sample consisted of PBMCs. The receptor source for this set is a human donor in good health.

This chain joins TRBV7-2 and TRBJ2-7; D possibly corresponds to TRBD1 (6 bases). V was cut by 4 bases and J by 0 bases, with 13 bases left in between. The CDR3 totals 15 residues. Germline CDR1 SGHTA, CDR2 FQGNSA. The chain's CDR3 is CASSWGLGISYEQYF. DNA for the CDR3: TGTGCCAGCAGCTGGGGGCTTGGGATCTCCTACGAGCAGTACTTC. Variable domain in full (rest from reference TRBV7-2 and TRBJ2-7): GAGVSQSPSNKVTEKGKDVELRCDPISGHTALYWYRQSLGQGLEFLIYFQGNSAPDKSGLPSDRFSAERTGGSVSTLTIQRTQQEDSAVYLCASSWGLGISYEQYFGPGTRLTVT.

This CDR3 reads CASSVRGVPTDTQYF. In DNA form, the CDR3 reads TGTGCCAGCAGCGTAAGGGGCGTGCCCACAGATACGCAGTATTTT. The chain couples TRBV9 to TRBJ2-3; maybe TRBD1 (5 bases). With 1 base removed from V and 2 bases from J, the gap between germline ends came to 11 bases. This CDR3 is 15 amino acids long. Germline V CDR1 and CDR2: SGDLS, YYNGEE.

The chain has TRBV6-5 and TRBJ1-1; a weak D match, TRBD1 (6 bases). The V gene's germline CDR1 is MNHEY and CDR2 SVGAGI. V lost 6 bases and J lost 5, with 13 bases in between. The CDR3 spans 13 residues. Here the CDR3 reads CASSPRGGTEAFF. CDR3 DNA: TGTGCCAGCAGCCCTAGGGGGGGGACTGAAGCTTTCTTT.

CDR3 DNA sequence: TGCGCCAGCAGCCCCGCTGATGCTAATACGCAGTATTTT. This gives the protein CASSPADANTQYF. The chain carries TRBV4-1 and TRBJ2-3; the D is unclear. The CDR3 consists of 13 residues. CDR1 is MGHRA, CDR2 YSYEKL, per germline. Trimming took off 4 bases at V and 7 bases at J, with 12 bases between the two ends.